Below, 32 T cell receptor beta chains from the same sample are listed, as sequenced in a study of graft-versus-host responses after intestinal transplantation. Produced via immunoSEQ multiplex PCR; TCRdb's table is partial and in-frame only. The sample has 15,000 to 20,000 clones, over 75% seen once. The sample in question was PBMCs, obtained 14 days after transplant. These receptor sequences come from a human patient who received an intestinal transplant, so some T cells may come from the graft donor.

This chain connects TRBV30 to TRBJ1-5, with unresolved D. V was trimmed by 1 base and J by 0 bases, leaving 4 bases between them. Germline V CDR1 and CDR2: GTSNPN, SVGIG (reference sequence). The CDR3 has 13 amino acids. CDR3 in DNA: TGTGCCTGGAGTGCAGGTAGCAATCAGCCCCAGCATTTT. This translates into CAWSAGSNQPQHF.

The CDR3 loop reads CASSLGADTQYF. CDR3 DNA sequence: TGTGCCAGCAGCTTGGGAGCAGATACGCAGTATTTT. V gene TRBV5-5 combines with J gene TRBJ2-3; no firm D call. The V end lost 0 bases, the J end lost 4 bases, and 3 bases lay between the germline ends. CDR3 size: 12 residues. CDR1 is SGHKS, CDR2 YYEKEE, per germline (reference sequence).

The chain is built from TRBV7-3 and TRBJ2-3, with D tentatively TRBD2 (5 bases). This CDR3 spans 15 amino acids. V lost 2 bases and J 0 bases, leaving 9 bases between the germline ends. Germline V gene sequence: CDR1 SGHTA, CDR2 FQGTGA. CDR3 coding DNA: TGTGCCAGCAGCTTAGCGGGTGATAGCACAGATACGCAGTATTTT. This translates into CASSLAGDSTDTQYF. The variable domain in full, with the rest retrieved from reference TRBV7-3 and TRBJ2-3, is GAGVSQTPSNKVTEKGKYVELRCDPISGHTALYWYRQSLGQGPEFLIYFQGTGAADDSGLPNDRFFAVRPEGSVSTLKIQRTERGDSAVYLCASSLAGDSTDTQYFGPGTRLTVL.

This clone was picked up one time. The V gene is TRBV6-5, the J gene TRBJ2-4; unclear D gene. The CDR3 has 12 residues. CDR1 and CDR2 (germline): MNHEY, SVGAGI. Trimming shortened V by 6 bases and J by 5 bases, and 8 bases separated the two germline ends. The CDR3 protein is CASRREENIQYF. The CDR3 region has the DNA TGTGCCAGCAGGAGAGAAGAAAACATTCAGTACTTC.

The chain uses TRBV2 and TRBJ2-1, with no clear D. The germline V gene has CDR1 SNHLY and CDR2 FYNNEI. The CDR3 sequence is 14 residues long. V was pared by 8 bases and J by 3 bases, with 14 bases between. The CDR3 spells CASCQFQLYNEQFF. CDR3 in DNA: TGTGCCAGCTGTCAGTTCCAACTCTACAATGAGCAGTTCTTC. The whole variable domain, remainder taken from reference TRBV2 and TRBJ2-1, is EPEVTQTPSHQVTQMGQEVILRCVPISNHLYFYWYRQILGQKVEFLVSFYNNEISEKSEIFDDQFSVERPDGSNFTLKIRSTKLEDSAMYFCASCQFQLYNEQFFGPGTRLTVL.

The rearrangement joins TRBV9 to TRBJ2-1, with D possibly matching TRBD1 (5 bases). CDR3 length: 16 residues. V lost 0 bases, J lost 0 bases, and 10 bases lay in between. The germline CDR1 and CDR2 sequences are SGDLS and YYNGEE. This CDR3 is CASSVEGLSSYNEQFF. In nucleotides, the CDR3 is TGTGCCAGCAGCGTAGAGGGGCTTAGCTCCTACAATGAGCAGTTCTTC.

This clone has just one count. The rearrangement links TRBV19 to TRBJ2-1; possible D gene TRBD2, 5 bases. CDR1 is LNHDA, CDR2 SQIVND, per germline (reference sequence). This CDR3 is built from 19 residues. Trimming stripped 4 bases from V and 0 bases from J, with 22 bases between. CDR3 in amino acids: CASSTLEASFTSSYNEQFF. The CDR3 nucleotides read TGTGCCAGTAGTACCCTCGAGGCTAGCTTTACGAGCTCCTACAATGAGCAGTTCTTC. Filled out from reference TRBV19 and TRBJ2-1, the complete variable domain reads DGGITQSPKYLFRKEGQNVTLSCEQNLNHDAMYWYRQDPGQGLRLIYYSQIVNDFQKGDIAEGYSVSREKKESFPLTVTSAQKNPTAFYLCASSTLEASFTSSYNEQFFGPGTRLTVL.

V gene TRBV12-5 combines with J gene TRBJ2-6, with D possibly being TRBD1 or TRBD2 (5 bases each). This CDR3 has 17 residues. Trimming left V 5 bases short and J 2 bases short, with 16 bases between. The germline gives CDR1 LGHNT, CDR2 FRNRAP. CDR3 loop: CASGAWDGRAGANVLTF. The CDR3 DNA sequence: TGTGCTAGTGGTGCATGGGACGGACGCGCTGGGGCCAACGTCCTGACTTTC.

V and J are TRBV6-5 and TRBJ2-2; TRBD1 is a possible D gene (6 bases). CDR1 is MNHEY, CDR2 SVGAGI, per germline. Trimming pared 4 bases from V and 7 bases from J, leaving 13 bases between. The CDR3 runs 14 residues. The chain's CDR3 is CASSSSIQGGELFF. In DNA form, the CDR3 reads TGTGCCAGCAGTTCCTCCATACAGGGCGGGGAGCTGTTTTTT.

The table lists this clone with a count of one. This chain joins TRBV28 and TRBJ1-3; D call uncertain. Germline CDR1 and CDR2: MDHEN and SYDVKM. CDR3 size: 14 residues. V dropped 7 bases and J dropped 6 bases, with 16 bases sitting between them. The CDR3 spells CASTLSVLQNTIYF. CDR3 sequence (DNA): TGTGCCAGCACCCTAAGCGTCCTGCAAAACACCATATATTTT.

This chain links TRBV4-1 with TRBJ1-2; 7 nucleotides align to TRBD1. This CDR3 comprises 16 residues. Germline CDR1 reads MGHRA; CDR2 reads YSYEKL. V was pared by 1 base and J by 3 bases, with 8 bases of the junction left unmatched. CDR3 sequence (DNA): TGCGCCAGCAGCCAAGTGAGGGGGCGCGAGGACTATGGCTACACCTTC. It encodes CASSQVRGREDYGYTF.

The chain employs TRBV4-2 and TRBJ2-5; 8 bases map to TRBD1. V lost 5 bases to trimming and J lost 5 bases; unmatched junction nucleotides: 13. The CDR3 sequence is 16 residues long. From germline, CDR1 is LGHNA and CDR2 YNFKEQ. The CDR3 coding sequence is TGTGCCAGCAGCGCGTCTACCGGGACAGGCAGGGAGACCCAGTACTTC. The encoded protein is CASSASTGTGRETQYF.

This chain links TRBV6-5 with TRBJ2-7; 12 nucleotides agree with TRBD1. There are 15 residues in the CDR3. Germline V gene data show CDR1 as MNHEY and CDR2 as SVGAGI. The V and J ends lost 6 bases and 3 bases, in that order; junction bases with no gene match: 6. The CDR3: CASSPGQGASYEQYF. The CDR3 DNA reads TGTGCCAGCAGCCCGGGACAGGGGGCAAGCTACGAGCAGTACTTC.

This chain connects TRBV7-6 to TRBJ1-6; 9 nucleotides agree with TRBD1. The germline gives CDR1 SGHVS, CDR2 FNYEAQ. Trimming cost V 0 bases and J 7 bases; bases outside gene matches: 4. The CDR3 is 16 amino acids. CDR3 bases: TGTGCCAGCAGCTTAGCCGGGACAGGGACCAATTCACCCCTCCACTTT. This encodes CASSLAGTGTNSPLHF.

The chain joins TRBV10-3 to TRBJ2-3, with D uncertain. V dropped 3 bases and J dropped 3 bases, with 4 bases sitting between them. The CDR3 is made up of 12 amino acids. Looked up from germline, CDR1 is ENHRY and CDR2 is SYGVKD. DNA for the CDR3: TGTGCCATCAGTGACGGGACAGATACGCAGTATTTT. Its protein is CAISDGTDTQYF.

The chain employs TRBV4-1 and TRBJ2-7; possibly TRBD2 for D (5 bases). The germline V gene encodes CDR1 MGHRA and CDR2 YSYEKL. The CDR3 contains 14 residues. V was pared by 5 bases and J by 3 bases, with 14 bases between. The CDR3 protein is CASSALDSYYEQYF. The CDR3 bases are TGCGCCAGCAGCGCATTGGACTCTTACTACGAGCAGTACTTC.

The V gene is TRBV2, the J gene TRBJ2-7; TRBD1 might be the D (7 bases). There are 12 residues in the CDR3. The V and J ends lost 6 bases and 5 bases respectively, with 11 bases between them. The germline V gene encodes CDR1 SNHLY and CDR2 FYNNEI. The CDR3 loop reads CASSRGEHEQYF. DNA of the CDR3: TGTGCCAGCAGCAGGGGGGAGCACGAGCAGTACTTC.

This chain connects TRBV7-9 to TRBJ1-1, with 7 bases lining up with TRBD1. Per the germline V gene, CDR1 is SEHNR and CDR2 is FQNEAQ (reference sequence). V was clipped by 3 bases and J by 6 bases; unmatched bases: 1. The CDR3 covers 12 residues. CDR3 amino acids: CASSFQGAEAFF. The CDR3 nucleotides are TGTGCCAGCAGCTTTCAGGGGGCTGAAGCTTTCTTT.

The rearrangement uses TRBV6-4 and TRBJ2-3; D not resolved. V lost 0 bases and J 1 base, leaving 5 bases between the germline ends. Germline CDR1 reads MRHNA; CDR2 reads SNTAGT. The CDR3 covers 14 residues. DNA for the CDR3: TGTGCCAGCAGTGACTCTGCAGGCACAGATACGCAGTATTTT. It codes for CASSDSAGTDTQYF.

Only one count was recorded for this clone. V is TRBV7-9 and J is TRBJ1-1, with a tentative D call TRBD1 (6 bases). Trimming removed 5 bases at V and 0 bases at J, with 13 bases between. From germline, CDR1 is SEHNR and CDR2 FQNEAQ (reference sequence). This CDR3 has 15 residues. The CDR3 nucleotides read TGTGCCAGCAGCCCGCAGGGGACCATGAACACTGAAGCTTTCTTT. Its protein product is CASSPQGTMNTEAFF.

This clone came up a few times. This chain connects TRBV5-1 to TRBJ2-7; maybe TRBD1 (6 bases). In germline, CDR1 is SGHRS, CDR2 YFSETQ. Trimming took 0 bases from V and 1 from J, leaving 11 bases between them. The CDR3 is made up of 15 amino acids. In DNA, the CDR3 is TGCGCCAGCAGCTTGGTCCAGGGGATTTCCTACGAGCAGTACTTC. As protein: CASSLVQGISYEQYF.

The chain links TRBV4-1 to TRBJ1-4; weak D call: TRBD1 (6 bases). The V end lost 0 bases, the J end lost 1 base, and 9 bases lay between the germline ends. CDR3 size: 16 residues. Germline CDR1 MGHRA, CDR2 YSYEKL. CDR3 region: CASSQEGALTNEKLFF. CDR3 nucleotide sequence: TGCGCCAGCAGCCAAGAGGGGGCATTAACTAATGAAAAACTGTTTTTT.

The rearrangement links TRBV5-1 to TRBJ1-1; a possible D gene is TRBD1 (6 bases). Germline CDR1 is SGHRS and CDR2 is YFSETQ. The V end was cut by 0 bases, the J end by 6 bases, with 12 bases between. This CDR3 is 14 amino acids long. Here the CDR3 DNA reads TGCGCCAGCAGCTTGGGGCCCCGGGGGCCTGAAGCTTTCTTT. Its protein product is CASSLGPRGPEAFF.

The chain has TRBV2 and TRBJ1-1, with a tentative D call TRBD1 (5 bases). The V gene's germline CDR1 is SNHLY and CDR2 FYNNEI. This CDR3 spans 14 amino acids. Trimming pared 1 base from V and 2 bases from J, leaving 8 bases between. CDR3 sequence reads: CASSEDGGNTEAFF. CDR3 bases: TGTGCCAGCAGTGAAGACGGGGGAAACACTGAAGCTTTCTTT.

The rearrangement uses TRBV25-1 and TRBJ2-2, with a possible D match to TRBD1 (6 bases). Trimming removed 3 bases from V and 3 bases from J, with 17 bases in between. This CDR3 region has 17 residues. Germline V lookup: CDR1 MGHDK, CDR2 SYGVNS. In DNA, the CDR3 is TGTGCCAGCAGTGATCGGGGCAGGGGTGCCTACACCGGGGAGCTGTTTTTT. Translation gives CASSDRGRGAYTGELFF. Combining the CDR3 with reference TRBV25-1 and TRBJ2-2 gives the whole variable domain EADIYQTPRYLVIGTGKKITLECSQTMGHDKMYWYQQDPGMELHLIHYSYGVNSTEKGDLSSESTVSRIRTEHFPLTLESARPSHTSQYLCASSDRGRGAYTGELFFGEGSRLTVL.

This rearrangement joins TRBV4-1 to TRBJ1-5; TRBD1 matches at 9 bases. Germline assignment: CDR1 MGHRA and CDR2 YSYEKL. Trimming at V came to 4 bases and at J to 8 bases, leaving 6 bases not matched to a gene. The CDR3 length is 14 residues. CDR3 loop: CASSPDRGGEPQHF. The CDR3 bases are TGCGCCAGCAGCCCCGACAGGGGGGGCGAGCCCCAGCATTTT.

The chain employs TRBV4-1 and TRBJ2-2; possibly TRBD2 for D (5 bases). Germline V lookup: CDR1 MGHRA, CDR2 YSYEKL. This CDR3 region has 16 residues. Trimming pared 0 bases from V and 5 bases from J, leaving 13 bases between. CDR3 amino acids: CASSQDEAGGTGELFF. Written as DNA, the CDR3 is TGCGCCAGCAGCCAAGATGAGGCAGGAGGTACCGGGGAGCTGTTTTTT.

The chain joins TRBV13 to TRBJ2-7; 8 bases match TRBD1. V trimming: 5 bases; J trimming: 4 bases; junction bases outside the gene matches: 7. Germline lookup yields CDR1 PRHDT and CDR2 FYEKMQ (reference sequence). The CDR3 sequence is 14 residues long. This chain's CDR3 is CASSHRDRPYEQYF. The CDR3 DNA reads as TGTGCCAGCAGCCACCGGGACAGGCCTTACGAGCAGTACTTC.

This chain uses TRBV10-3 with TRBJ2-7; 11 bases line up with TRBD2. Per the germline V gene, CDR1 is ENHRY and CDR2 is SYGVKD. This CDR3 is 15 amino acids long. With 6 bases clipped from V and 0 bases from J, the junction kept 4 bases outside the gene matches. The DNA of the CDR3 is TGTGCCATCAGAGGGACTAGCGGAAGCTCCTACGAGCAGTACTTC. Translated: CAIRGTSGSSYEQYF.

The CDR3 sequence: CASSLDRGPYNEQFF. The CDR3 bases are TGTGCCAGCAGTTTAGACAGGGGGCCCTACAATGAGCAGTTCTTC. The V call is TRBV5-4, the J call TRBJ2-1; 10 bases align to TRBD1. The CDR3 is made up of 15 amino acids. V shed 5 bases and J 2 bases; nucleotides not matched to a gene: 4. Germline values: CDR1 SGHNT, CDR2 YYREEE (reference sequence).

The V and J genes are TRBV27 and TRBJ2-2, with 9 bases fitting TRBD2. The CDR3 totals 16 residues. J gave up 4 bases and V 5 bases, and 8 bases lay outside the gene matches. Germline lookup yields CDR1 MNHEY and CDR2 SMNVEV (reference sequence). CDR3 sequence reads: CASSLLAGVVTGELFF. The CDR3 DNA reads TGTGCCAGCAGTCTTTTAGCGGGAGTGGTCACCGGGGAGCTGTTTTTT.

The chain has TRBV29-1 and TRBJ1-2; the match to TRBD1 covers 10 bases. The CDR3 has 13 residues. Looked up from germline, CDR1 is SQVTM and CDR2 is ANQGSEA. V trimming: 7 bases; J trimming: 8 bases; junction bases outside the gene matches: 10. The CDR3 region is CSASDRGRVGYTF. CDR3 bases: TGCAGCGCCTCAGACAGGGGGCGAGTCGGCTACACCTTC.